Here is one T cell receptor beta chain with its context. Its target is not known. The data were taken from a study of cytomegalovirus exposure and HLA in healthy donors. Study results and limitations: Later work found most CMV-associated TCR beta chains apparently HLA-restricted. Excluded were some V segments that proved indistinguishable, including TRBV6-2 and TRBV6-3. A later analysis reportedly identified an Asian-associated ancestry cluster as carrying fewer N-insertions than the approximately 670-donor mean. Across all donors, roughly uniform sequencing depth was an assumption of the presence/absence analyses.

PCR amplification relied on 60 Vbeta primers (plus 13 Jbeta primers). Here immunoSEQ multiplex PCR was the method, and the copy in TCRdb shows in-frame clones only, minus some. The sample shows about 150,000 clones, 70% to 90% of them seen only once. Trimming stripped 1 base from V and 7 bases from J, with 14 bases between. In germline, CDR1 is SGHVS, CDR2 FQNEAQ. This CDR3 has 15 amino acids. This chain uses TRBV7-8 with TRBJ1-5; D is ambiguous. This clonotype was obtained from a man aged 30-40 years in good health and CMV-seropositive. Sequencing was carried out using PBMCs. The CDR3: CASSLGRLSRQPQHF. The CDR3 DNA sequence: TGTGCCAGCAGCTTAGGTCGCCTCTCTCGGCAGCCCCAGCATTTT.